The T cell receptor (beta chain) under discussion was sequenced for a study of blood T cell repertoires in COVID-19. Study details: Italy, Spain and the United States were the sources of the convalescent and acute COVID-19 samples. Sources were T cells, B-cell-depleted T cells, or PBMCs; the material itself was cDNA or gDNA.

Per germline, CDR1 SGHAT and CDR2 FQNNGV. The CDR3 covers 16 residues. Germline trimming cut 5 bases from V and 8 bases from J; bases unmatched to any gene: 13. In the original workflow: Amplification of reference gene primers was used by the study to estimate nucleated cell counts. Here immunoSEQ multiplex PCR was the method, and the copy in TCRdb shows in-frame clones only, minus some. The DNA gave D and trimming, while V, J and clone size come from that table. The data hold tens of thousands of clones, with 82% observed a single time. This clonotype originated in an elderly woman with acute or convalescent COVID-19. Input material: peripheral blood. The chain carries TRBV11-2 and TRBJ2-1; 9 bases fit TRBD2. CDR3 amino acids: CASSERRSGRSHEQFF. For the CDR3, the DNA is TGTGCCAGCAGCGAAAGGCGCAGCGGGAGGTCCCATGAGCAGTTCTTC.